This TCR beta chain was obtained from a study of CD8+ T cells in alopecia areata. CDR3 length: 13 amino acids. V lost 6 bases, J lost 3 bases, and 3 bases stayed unmatched. Germline V gene data show CDR1 as SNHLY and CDR2 as FYNNEI. Study conclusions and caveats: One nonresponder leaves baseline CD8+ expansion's link to response uncertain.

Extracted RNA was reverse transcribed, and the resulting cDNA served as sequencing template. Data came from immunoSEQ multiplex PCR; TCRdb stores just in-frame clones and leaves some out. This table holds 270,000 or so clones, roughly 64% found once. Documented treatment: oral pan-JAK inhibitor, 5-10 mg twice daily. The authors sorted CD4+ and CD8+ T cells from PBMCs. For this clone: The antigen is unknown.

The rearrangement links TRBV2 to TRBJ2-5; 8 nucleotides line up with TRBD1. Sample: CD4+ T cells sorted from blood, taken at week 24, from a patient treated with tofacitinib. This receptor was taken from a human donor with alopecia areata. DNA of the CDR3: TGTGCCAGCAGCTTACAGGGGGAAGAGACCCAGTACTTC. The encoded protein is CASSLQGEETQYF.